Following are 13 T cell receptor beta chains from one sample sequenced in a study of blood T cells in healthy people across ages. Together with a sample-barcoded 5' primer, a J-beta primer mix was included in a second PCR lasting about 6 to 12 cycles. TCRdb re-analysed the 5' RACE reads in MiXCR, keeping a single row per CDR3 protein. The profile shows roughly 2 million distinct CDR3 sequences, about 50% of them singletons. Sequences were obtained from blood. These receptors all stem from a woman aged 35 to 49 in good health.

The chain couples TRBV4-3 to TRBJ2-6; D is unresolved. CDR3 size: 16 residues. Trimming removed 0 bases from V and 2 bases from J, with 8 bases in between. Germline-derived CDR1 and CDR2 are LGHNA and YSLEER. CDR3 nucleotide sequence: TGCGCCAGCAGCCAAGAAGCGCAGCCTGGGGCCAACGTCCTGACTTTC. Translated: CASSQEAQPGANVLTF.

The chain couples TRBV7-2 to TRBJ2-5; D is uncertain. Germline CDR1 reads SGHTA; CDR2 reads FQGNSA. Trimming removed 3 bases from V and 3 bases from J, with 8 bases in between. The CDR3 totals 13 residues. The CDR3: CASSLWDEETQYF. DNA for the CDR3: TGTGCCAGCAGCTTGTGGGATGAAGAGACCCAGTACTTC.

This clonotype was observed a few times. Here the CDR3 DNA reads TGCAGTGCTGACGGCCCTGGGACCCACAAGCAGTTCTTC. It codes for CSADGPGTHKQFF. V and J are TRBV20-1 and TRBJ2-1; D possibly uses TRBD1 or TRBD2 (5 bases each). In germline, CDR1 is DFQATT, CDR2 SNEGSKA (reference sequence). V lost 5 bases to trimming and J lost 11 bases, with 19 bases between them. The CDR3 extends over 13 amino acids.

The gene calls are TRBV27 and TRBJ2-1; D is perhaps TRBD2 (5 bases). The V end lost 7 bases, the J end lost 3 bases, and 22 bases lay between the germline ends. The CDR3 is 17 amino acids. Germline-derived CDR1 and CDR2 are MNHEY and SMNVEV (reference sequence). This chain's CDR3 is CASTGSHRVQDYNEQFF. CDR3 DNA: TGTGCCAGCACGGGGAGCCATAGAGTCCAGGACTACAATGAGCAGTTCTTC.

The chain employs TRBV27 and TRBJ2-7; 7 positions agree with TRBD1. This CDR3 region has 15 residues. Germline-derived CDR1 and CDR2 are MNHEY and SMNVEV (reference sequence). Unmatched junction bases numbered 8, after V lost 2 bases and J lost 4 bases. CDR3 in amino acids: CASSLGQGVAYEQYF. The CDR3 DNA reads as TGTGCCAGCAGTTTAGGGCAGGGGGTTGCGTACGAGCAGTACTTC.

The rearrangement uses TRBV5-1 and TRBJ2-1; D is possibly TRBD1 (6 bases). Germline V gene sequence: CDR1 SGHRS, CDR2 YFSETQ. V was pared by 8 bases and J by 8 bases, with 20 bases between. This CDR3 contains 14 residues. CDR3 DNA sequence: TGCGCCAGTCTGACAGGCCTTCCTGGGGATGAGCAGTTCTTC. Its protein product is CASLTGLPGDEQFF.

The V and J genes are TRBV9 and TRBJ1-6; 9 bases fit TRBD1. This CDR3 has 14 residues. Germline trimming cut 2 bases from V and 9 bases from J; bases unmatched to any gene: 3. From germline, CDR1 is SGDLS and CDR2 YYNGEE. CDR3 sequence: CASSVGTGISPLHF. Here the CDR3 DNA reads TGTGCCAGCAGCGTCGGGACAGGGATTTCACCCCTCCACTTT.

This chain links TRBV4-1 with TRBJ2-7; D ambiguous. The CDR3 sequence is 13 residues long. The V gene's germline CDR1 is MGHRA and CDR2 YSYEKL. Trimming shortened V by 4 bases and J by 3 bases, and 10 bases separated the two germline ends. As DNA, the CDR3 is TGCGCCAGCAGCCCCGATGTCGGCTACGAGCAGTACTTC. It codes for CASSPDVGYEQYF.

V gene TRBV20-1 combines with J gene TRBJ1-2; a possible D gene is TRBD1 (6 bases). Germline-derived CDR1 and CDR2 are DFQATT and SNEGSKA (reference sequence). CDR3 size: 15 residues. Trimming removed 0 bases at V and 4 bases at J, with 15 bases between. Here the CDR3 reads CSARDRDNVGYGYTF. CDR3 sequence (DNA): TGCAGTGCTAGAGATCGGGACAACGTGGGCTATGGCTACACCTTC.

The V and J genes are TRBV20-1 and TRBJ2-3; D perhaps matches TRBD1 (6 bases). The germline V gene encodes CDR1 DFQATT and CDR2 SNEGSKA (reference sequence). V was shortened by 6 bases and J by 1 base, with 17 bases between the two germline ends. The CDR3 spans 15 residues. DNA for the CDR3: TGCAGTGCCAACCAGCCCGGGACACGCACAGATACGCAGTATTTT. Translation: CSANQPGTRTDTQYF.

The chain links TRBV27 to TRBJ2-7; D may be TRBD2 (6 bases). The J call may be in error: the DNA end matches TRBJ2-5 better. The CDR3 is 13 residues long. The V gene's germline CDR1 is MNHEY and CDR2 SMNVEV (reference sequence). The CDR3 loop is CASSLIRGETQYF. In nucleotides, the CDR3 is TGTGCCAGCAGTCTCATACGGGGGGAGACCCAGTACTTC.

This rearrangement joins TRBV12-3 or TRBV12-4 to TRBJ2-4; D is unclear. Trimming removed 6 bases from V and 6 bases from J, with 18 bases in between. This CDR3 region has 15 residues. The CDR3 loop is CASSIGGGKGNIQYF. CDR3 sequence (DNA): TGTGCCAGCAGCATTGGCGGCGGCAAGGGAAACATTCAGTACTTC.

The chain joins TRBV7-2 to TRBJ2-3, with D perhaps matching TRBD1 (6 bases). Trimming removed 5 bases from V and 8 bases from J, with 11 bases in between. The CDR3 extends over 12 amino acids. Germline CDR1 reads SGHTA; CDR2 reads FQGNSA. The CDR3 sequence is CASSPPQGTQYF. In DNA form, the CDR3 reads TGTGCCAGCAGCCCCCCACAGGGTACGCAGTATTTT. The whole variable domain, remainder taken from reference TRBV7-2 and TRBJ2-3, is GAGVSQSPSNKVTEKGKDVELRCDPISGHTALYWYRQSLGQGLEFLIYFQGNSAPDKSGLPSDRFSAERTGGSVSTLTIQRTQQEDSAVYLCASSPPQGTQYFGPGTRLTVL.